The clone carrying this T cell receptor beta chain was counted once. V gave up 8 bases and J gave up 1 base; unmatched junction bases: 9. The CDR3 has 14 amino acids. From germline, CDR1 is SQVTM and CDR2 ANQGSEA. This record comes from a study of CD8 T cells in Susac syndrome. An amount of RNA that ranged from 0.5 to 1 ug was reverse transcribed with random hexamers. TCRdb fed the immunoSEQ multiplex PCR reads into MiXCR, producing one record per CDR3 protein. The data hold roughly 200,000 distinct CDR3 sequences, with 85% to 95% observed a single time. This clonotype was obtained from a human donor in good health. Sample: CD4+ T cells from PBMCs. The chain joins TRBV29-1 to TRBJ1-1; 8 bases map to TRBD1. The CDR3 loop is CSYSGGFGNTEAFF. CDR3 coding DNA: TGCAGCTACTCAGGGGGCTTCGGGAACACTGAAGCTTTCTTT.